Here is one T cell receptor (beta chain) with its context. The method was immunoSEQ multiplex PCR; TCRdb's version includes in-frame clones alone and lacks a portion of them. The sample lists about 190,000 clones; around 84% were seen once. The sample originates from a study of blood T cell repertoires in COVID-19. Overall study: The cDNA or gDNA used as material had been derived from T cells, B-cell-depleted T cells, or PBMCs.

This CDR3 is built from 15 residues. Trimming took 10 bases from V and 5 from J, leaving 23 bases between them. Per the germline V gene, CDR1 is MDHEN and CDR2 is SYDVKM. The clonotype originates from a man aged 25 to 45 with active or convalescent COVID-19. This chain joins TRBV28 and TRBJ1-2; no clear D gene. Sequenced: peripheral blood. The CDR3 DNA reads as TGTGCCACCACCTCCCGCGCGTCCGCCCCGTATGGCTACACCTTC. Translation: CATTSRASAPYGYTF.